This record concerns one TCR beta chain sequence. What it binds is unknown. Germline V gene sequence: CDR1 LGHNA, CDR2 YSLEER. CDR3 length: 15 amino acids. V lost 1 base and J 8 bases, leaving 17 bases between the germline ends. The sample belongs to a study of post-analysis software for immune sequencing data. Overall study results and limits: Five TRBV segments, including TRBV5-6, TRBV5-1 and TRBV20-1, were more frequent in patients than controls. Strong same-batch co-clustering of samples appeared with F measure clustering.

TCR beta cDNA libraries had unique molecular identifiers. Some 540,000 cDNA molecules were obtained from approximately 1 to 10 million T cells. TCRdb re-called the PCR reads with MiXCR, one entry per CDR3 protein. The sample consists of roughly 670,000 distinct CDR3 sequences, 55% to 70% of them appearing once. The source is a girl aged 2-15 years with multiple sclerosis. Sequencing was done on a sample of blood. The rearrangement links TRBV4-3 to TRBJ1-1, with a tentative D call TRBD1 (6 bases). For the CDR3, the DNA is TGCGCCAGCAGCCAAGGACTCCTACAGGGCCCCGAAGCTTTCTTT. It translates to CASSQGLLQGPEAFF.